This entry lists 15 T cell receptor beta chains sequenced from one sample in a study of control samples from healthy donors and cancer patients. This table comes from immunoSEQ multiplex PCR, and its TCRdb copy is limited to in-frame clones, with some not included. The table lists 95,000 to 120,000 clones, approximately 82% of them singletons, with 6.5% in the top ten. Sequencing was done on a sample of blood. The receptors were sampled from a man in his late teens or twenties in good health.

This CDR3 is CASSPRSNQPQHF. DNA for the CDR3: TGTGCCAGCAGTCCCCGTAGCAATCAGCCCCAGCATTTT. The chain carries TRBV12-3 or TRBV12-4 and TRBJ1-5; D is unclear. This CDR3 comprises 13 residues. V was pared by 5 bases and J by 0 bases, with 5 bases between.

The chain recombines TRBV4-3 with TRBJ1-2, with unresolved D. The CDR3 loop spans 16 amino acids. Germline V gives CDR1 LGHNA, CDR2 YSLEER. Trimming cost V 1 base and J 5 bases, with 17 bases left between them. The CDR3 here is CASSQGGVGLGYGYTF. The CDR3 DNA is TGCGCCAGCAGCCAAGGGGGTGTGGGTTTAGGTTATGGCTACACCTTC.

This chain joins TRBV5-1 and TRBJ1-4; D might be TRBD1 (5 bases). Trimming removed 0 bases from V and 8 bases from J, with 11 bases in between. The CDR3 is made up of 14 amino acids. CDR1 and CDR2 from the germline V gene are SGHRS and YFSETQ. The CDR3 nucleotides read TGCGCCAGCAGCTTGGGGCAGGGTGGAGAAAAACTGTTTTTT. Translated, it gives CASSLGQGGEKLFF.

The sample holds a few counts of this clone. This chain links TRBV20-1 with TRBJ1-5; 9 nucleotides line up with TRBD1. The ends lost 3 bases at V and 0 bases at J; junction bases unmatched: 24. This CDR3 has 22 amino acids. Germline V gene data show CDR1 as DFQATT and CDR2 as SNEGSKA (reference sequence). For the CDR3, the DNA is TGCAGTGCTAGTACGGGACAGGGAATCAACTACCTATACGGGTATAGCAATCAGCCCCAGCATTTT. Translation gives CSASTGQGINYLYGYSNQPQHF.

In nucleotides, the CDR3 is TGTGCCAGCAGTTTAATAGGCCAGCTTTATGGCTACACCTTC. Encoded protein: CASSLIGQLYGYTF. The V and J genes are TRBV28 and TRBJ1-2; the D is unclear. The CDR3 spans 14 residues. With 2 bases removed from V and 5 bases from J, the gap between germline ends came to 12 bases. Germline V lookup: CDR1 MDHEN, CDR2 SYDVKM.

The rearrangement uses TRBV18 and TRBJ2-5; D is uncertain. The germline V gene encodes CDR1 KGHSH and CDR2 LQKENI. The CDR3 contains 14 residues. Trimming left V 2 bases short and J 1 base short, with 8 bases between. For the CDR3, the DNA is TGTGCCAGCTCACCAGCGACACGCCAAGAGACCCAGTACTTC. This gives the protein CASSPATRQETQYF. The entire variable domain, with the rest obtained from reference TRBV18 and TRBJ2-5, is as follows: NAGVMQNPRHLVRRRGQEARLRCSPMKGHSHVYWYRQLPEEGLKFMVYLQKENIIDESGMPKERFSAEFPKEGPSILRIQQVVRGDSAAYFCASSPATRQETQYFGPGTRLLVL.

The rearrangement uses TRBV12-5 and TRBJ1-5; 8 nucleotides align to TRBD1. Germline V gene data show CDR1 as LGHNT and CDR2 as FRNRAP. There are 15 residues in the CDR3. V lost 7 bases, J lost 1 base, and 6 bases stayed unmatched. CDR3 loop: CASAGGGRSNQPQHF. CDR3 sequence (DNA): TGTGCTAGTGCAGGGGGCGGTCGGAGCAATCAGCCCCAGCATTTT.

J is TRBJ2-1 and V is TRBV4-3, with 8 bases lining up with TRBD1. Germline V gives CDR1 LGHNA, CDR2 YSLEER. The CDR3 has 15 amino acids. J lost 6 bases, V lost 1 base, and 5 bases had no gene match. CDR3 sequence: CASSQGDRSANEQFF. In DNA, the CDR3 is TGCGCCAGCAGCCAAGGGGACAGGTCAGCCAATGAGCAGTTCTTC.

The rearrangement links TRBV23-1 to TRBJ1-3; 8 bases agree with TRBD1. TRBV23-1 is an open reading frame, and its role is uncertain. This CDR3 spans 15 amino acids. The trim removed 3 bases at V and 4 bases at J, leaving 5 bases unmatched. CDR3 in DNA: TGCGCCAGCAGTCACAAGGACAGGGAAGGAAACACCATATATTTT. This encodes CASSHKDREGNTIYF.

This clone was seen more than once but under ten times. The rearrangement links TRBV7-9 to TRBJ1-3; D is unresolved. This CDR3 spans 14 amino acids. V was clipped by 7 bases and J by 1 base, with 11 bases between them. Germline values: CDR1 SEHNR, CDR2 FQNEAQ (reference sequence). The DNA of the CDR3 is TGTGCCAGCACCTTGGATGGGTCTGGAAACACCATATATTTT. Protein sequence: CASTLDGSGNTIYF.

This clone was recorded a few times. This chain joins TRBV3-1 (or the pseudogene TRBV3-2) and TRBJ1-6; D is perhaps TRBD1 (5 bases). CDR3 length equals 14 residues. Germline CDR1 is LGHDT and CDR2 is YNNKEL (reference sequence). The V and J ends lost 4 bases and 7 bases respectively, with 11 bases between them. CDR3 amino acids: CASSRAGTNSPLHF. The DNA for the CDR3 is TGTGCCAGCAGCCGGGCAGGGACCAATTCACCCCTCCACTTT.

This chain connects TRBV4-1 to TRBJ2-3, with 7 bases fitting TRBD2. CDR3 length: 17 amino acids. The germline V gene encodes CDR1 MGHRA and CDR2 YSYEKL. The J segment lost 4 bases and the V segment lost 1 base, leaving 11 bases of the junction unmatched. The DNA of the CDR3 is TGCGCCAGCAGCCAAGTACGAGCGGGGATACAGGCAGATACGCAGTATTTT. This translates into CASSQVRAGIQADTQYF.

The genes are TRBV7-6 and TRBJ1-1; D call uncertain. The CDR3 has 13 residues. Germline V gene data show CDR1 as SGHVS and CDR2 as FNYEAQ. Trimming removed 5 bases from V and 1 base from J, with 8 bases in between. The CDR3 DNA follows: TGTGCCAGCAGCCCTACAGAGAACACTGAAGCTTTCTTT. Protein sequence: CASSPTENTEAFF.

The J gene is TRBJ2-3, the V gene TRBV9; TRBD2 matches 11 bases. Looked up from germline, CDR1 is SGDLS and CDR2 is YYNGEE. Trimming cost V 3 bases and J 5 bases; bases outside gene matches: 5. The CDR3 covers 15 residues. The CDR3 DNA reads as TGTGCCAGCAGCGCAATTACTAGCGGGGGAGATACGCAGTATTTT. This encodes CASSAITSGGDTQYF. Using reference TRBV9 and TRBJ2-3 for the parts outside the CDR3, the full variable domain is DSGVTQTPKHLITATGQRVTLRCSPRSGDLSVYWYQQSLDQGLQFLIQYYNGEERAKGNILERFSAQQFPDLHSELNLSSLELGDSALYFCASSAITSGGDTQYFGPGTRLTVL.

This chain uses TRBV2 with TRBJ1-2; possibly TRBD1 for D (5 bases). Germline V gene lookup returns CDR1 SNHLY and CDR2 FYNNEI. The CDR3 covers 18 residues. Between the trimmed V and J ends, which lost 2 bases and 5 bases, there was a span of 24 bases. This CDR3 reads CASSERASGQFGFYGYTF. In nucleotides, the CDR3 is TGTGCCAGCAGTGAACGCGCGTCAGGGCAGTTTGGCTTTTATGGCTACACCTTC.